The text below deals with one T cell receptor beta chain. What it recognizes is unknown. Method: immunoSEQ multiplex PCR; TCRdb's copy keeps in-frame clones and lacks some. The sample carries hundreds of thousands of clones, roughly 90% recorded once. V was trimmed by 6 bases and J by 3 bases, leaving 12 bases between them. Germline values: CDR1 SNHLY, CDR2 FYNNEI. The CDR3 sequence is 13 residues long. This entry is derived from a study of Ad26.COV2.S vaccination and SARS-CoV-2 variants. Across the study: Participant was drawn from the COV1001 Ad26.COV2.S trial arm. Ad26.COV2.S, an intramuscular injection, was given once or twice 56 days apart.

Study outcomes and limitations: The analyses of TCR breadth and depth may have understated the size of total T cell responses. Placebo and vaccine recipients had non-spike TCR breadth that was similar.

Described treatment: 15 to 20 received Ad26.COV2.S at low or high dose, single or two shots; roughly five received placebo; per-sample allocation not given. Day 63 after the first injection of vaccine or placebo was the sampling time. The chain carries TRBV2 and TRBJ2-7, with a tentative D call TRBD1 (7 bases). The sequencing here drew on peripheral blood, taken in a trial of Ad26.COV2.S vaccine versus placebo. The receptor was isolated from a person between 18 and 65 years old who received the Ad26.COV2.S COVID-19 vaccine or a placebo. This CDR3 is CASRRDSLYEQYF. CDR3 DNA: TGTGCCAGCAGGCGGGACAGCCTCTACGAGCAGTACTTC. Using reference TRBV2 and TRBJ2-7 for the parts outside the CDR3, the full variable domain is EPEVTQTPSHQVTQMGQEVILRCVPISNHLYFYWYRQILGQKVEFLVSFYNNEISEKSEIFDDQFSVERPDGSNFTLKIRSTKLEDSAMYFCASRRDSLYEQYFGPGTRLTVT.